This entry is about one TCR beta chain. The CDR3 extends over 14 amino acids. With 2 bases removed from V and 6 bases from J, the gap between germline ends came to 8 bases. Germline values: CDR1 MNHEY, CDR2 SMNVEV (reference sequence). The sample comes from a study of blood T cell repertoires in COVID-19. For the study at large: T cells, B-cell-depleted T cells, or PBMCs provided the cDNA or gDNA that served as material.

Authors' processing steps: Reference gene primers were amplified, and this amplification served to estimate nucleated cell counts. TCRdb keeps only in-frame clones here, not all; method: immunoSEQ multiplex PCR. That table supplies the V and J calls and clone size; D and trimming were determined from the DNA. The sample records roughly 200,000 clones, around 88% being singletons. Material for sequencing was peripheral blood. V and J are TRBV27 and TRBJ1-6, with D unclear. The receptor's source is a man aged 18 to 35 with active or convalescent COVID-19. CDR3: CASSLRRFNSPLHF. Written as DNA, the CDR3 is TGTGCCAGCAGTTTACGCCGGTTTAATTCACCCCTCCACTTT.